Detailed here is one T cell receptor (beta chain). A read error is possible here, since a much larger clone lies one base away. The data derive from a study of T-cell reconstitution after alpha-beta-depleted transplantation in children. Germline values: CDR1 MNHEY, CDR2 SVGAGI. The CDR3 runs 16 residues. With 2 bases clipped from V and 6 bases from J, the junction kept 11 bases outside the gene matches. Molecular barcoding with unique molecular identifiers was used for the TCRbeta library. TCRdb reprocessed the PCR reads with MiXCR, giving one entry per CDR3 protein. The data show around 380,000 distinct CDR3 sequences, approximately 10% seen once.

This chain uses TRBV6-5 with TRBJ2-3; 7 bases fit TRBD2. Sequencing was performed on PBMCs from the stem cell graft donor, taken from the stem cell graft. This clonotype was sampled from a human donor who donated a stem cell graft to a child with acute myeloid leukemia. The CDR3 reads CASSYRGSGGEDTQYF. As DNA, the CDR3 is TGTGCCAGCAGTTACCGGGGTTCGGGAGGTGAGGATACGCAGTATTTT.